This T cell receptor beta chain was sequenced in a study of long-term antiretroviral therapy in people with HIV. Run at survey level, the immunoSEQ assay was version v3.0. Libraries were prepared by immunoSEQ multiplex PCR; TCRdb keeps only in-frame clonotypes and omits some of them. The sample lists more than 35,000 clones, around 96% occurring once. A minimum of one pre-ART and two post-ART PBMC samples existed for each donor. A note on this clone: Its antigen is still unknown.

Whole-study findings and limits: Repertoire dominance by clones expanded before ART was seen at all time points. All blood samples came from the years 2004 to 2017, possibly under older ART regimens. ART-treated samples gained diversity yet remained below transplant donor controls.

The CDR3 contains 15 residues. CDR1 and CDR2 (germline): MNHEY, SVGAGI. V trimming: 10 bases; J trimming: 5 bases; junction bases outside the gene matches: 11. Sequenced material: unsorted PBMCs, taken 3.7 years after starting antiretroviral therapy. The chain recombines TRBV6-5 with TRBJ2-2; TRBD1 matches 9 bases. The sequence derives from a woman aged 45 to 65 with HIV. The chain's CDR3 is CATGTGRLGTGELFF. In DNA form, the CDR3 reads TGTGCCACCGGGACAGGGCGGTTGGGTACCGGGGAGCTGTTTTTT.